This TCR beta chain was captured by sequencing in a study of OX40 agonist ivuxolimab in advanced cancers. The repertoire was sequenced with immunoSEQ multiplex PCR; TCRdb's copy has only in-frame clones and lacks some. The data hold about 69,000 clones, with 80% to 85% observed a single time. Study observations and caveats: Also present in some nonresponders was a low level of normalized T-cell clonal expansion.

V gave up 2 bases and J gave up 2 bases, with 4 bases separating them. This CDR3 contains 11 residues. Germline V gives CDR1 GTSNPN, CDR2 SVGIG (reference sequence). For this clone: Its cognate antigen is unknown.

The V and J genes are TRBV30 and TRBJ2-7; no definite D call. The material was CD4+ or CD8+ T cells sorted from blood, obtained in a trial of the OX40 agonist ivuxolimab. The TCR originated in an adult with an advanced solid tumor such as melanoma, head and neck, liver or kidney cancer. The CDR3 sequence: CAWSRTYEQYF. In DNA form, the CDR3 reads TGTGCCTGGAGTCGCACCTACGAGCAGTACTTC.